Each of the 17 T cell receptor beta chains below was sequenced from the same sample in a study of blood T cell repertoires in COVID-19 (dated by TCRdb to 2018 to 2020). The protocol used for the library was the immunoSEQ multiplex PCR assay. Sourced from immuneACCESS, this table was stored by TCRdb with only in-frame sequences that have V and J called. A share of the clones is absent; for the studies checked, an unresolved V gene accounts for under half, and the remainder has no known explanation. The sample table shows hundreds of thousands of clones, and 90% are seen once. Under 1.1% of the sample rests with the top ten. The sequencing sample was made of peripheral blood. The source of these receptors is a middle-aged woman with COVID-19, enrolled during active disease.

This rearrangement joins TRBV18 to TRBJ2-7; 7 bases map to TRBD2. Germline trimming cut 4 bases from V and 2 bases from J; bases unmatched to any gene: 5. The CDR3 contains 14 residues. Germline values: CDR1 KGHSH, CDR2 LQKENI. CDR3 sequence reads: CASSLQAGAYEQYF. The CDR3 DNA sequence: TGTGCCAGCTCACTACAGGCGGGAGCCTACGAGCAGTACTTC.

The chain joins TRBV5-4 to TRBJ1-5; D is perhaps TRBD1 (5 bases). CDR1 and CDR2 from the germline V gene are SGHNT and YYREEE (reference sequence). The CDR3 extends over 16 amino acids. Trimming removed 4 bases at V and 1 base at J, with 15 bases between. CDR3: CASSTGGIGSNQPQHF. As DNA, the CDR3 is TGTGCCAGCAGCACGGGGGGAATTGGGAGCAATCAGCCCCAGCATTTT.

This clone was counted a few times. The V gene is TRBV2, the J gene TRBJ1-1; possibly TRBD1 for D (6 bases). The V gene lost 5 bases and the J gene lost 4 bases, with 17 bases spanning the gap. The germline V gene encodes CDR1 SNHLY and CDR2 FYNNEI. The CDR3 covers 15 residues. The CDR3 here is CASSSEQGQATEAFF. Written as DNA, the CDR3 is TGTGCCAGCAGTAGCGAGCAGGGGCAGGCCACTGAAGCTTTCTTT.

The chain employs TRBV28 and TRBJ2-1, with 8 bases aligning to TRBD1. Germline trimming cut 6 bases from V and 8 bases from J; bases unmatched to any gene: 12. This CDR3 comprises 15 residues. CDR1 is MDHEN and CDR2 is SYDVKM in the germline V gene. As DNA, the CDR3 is TGTGCCAGCAGCCCACAAGGACAGGGTATCGATGAGCAGTTCTTC. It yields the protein CASSPQGQGIDEQFF.

The CDR3 DNA sequence: TGTGCCAGCAGTCCCACGCCCAGCTCCTACGAGCAGTACTTC. It codes for CASSPTPSSYEQYF. This chain links TRBV11-2 with TRBJ2-7; D gene uncertain. The length of the CDR3 is 14 residues. Germline loops: CDR1 SGHAT, CDR2 FQNNGV. V lost 6 bases to trimming and J lost 0 bases, with 12 bases between them.

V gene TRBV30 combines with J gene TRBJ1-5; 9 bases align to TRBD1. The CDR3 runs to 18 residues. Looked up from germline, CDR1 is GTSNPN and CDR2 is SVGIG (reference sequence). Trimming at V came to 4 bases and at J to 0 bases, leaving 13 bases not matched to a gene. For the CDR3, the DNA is TGTGCCTGGACACTCCCCGGGACAGGGACTTATAGCAATCAGCCCCAGCATTTT. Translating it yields CAWTLPGTGTYSNQPQHF.

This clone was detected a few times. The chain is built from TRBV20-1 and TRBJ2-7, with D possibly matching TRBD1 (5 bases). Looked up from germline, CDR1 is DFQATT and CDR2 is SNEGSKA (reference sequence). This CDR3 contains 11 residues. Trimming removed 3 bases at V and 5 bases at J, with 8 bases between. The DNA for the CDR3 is TGCAGTGCTAGTAAGGGGAACGAGCAGTACTTC. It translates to CSASKGNEQYF.

DNA for the CDR3: TGTGCCAGCAGCGACCCCCAGGGTGTCGCAGGGAGGAATGGCTACACCTTC. Encoded protein: CASSDPQGVAGRNGYTF. The chain has TRBV7-3 and TRBJ1-2; D may be TRBD1 (5 bases). The CDR3 runs 17 residues. Trimming pared 5 bases from V and 6 bases from J, leaving 25 bases between. Looked up from germline, CDR1 is SGHTA and CDR2 is FQGTGA.

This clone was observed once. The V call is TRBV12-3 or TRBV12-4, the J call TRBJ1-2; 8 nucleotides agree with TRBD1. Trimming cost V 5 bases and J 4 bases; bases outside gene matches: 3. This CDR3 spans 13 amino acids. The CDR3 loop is CASSITGGYGYTF. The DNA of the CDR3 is TGTGCCAGCAGTATCACAGGGGGCTATGGCTACACCTTC.

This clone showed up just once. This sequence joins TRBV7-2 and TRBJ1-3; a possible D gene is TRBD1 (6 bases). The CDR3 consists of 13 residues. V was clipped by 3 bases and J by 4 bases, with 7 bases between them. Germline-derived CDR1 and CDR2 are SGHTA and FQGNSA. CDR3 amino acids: CASSLQGGNTIYF. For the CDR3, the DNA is TGTGCCAGCAGCTTGCAGGGGGGAAACACCATATATTTT.

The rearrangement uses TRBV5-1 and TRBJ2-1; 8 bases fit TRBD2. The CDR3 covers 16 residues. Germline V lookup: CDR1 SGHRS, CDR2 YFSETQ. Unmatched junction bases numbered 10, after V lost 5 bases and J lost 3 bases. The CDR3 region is CASRAGAGADYNEQFF. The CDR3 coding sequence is TGCGCCAGCAGAGCCGGAGCGGGAGCCGACTACAATGAGCAGTTCTTC.

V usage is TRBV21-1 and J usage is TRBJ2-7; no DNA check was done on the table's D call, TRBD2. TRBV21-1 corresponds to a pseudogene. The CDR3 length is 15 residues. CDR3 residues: CASSIGLAGGYEQYF. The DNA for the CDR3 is TGTGCCAGCAGCATAGGGCTAGCGGGCGGATACGAGCAGTACTTC.

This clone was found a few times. The CDR3 region is CAITRATRGNTEAFF. CDR3 coding DNA: TGTGCCATCACGCGGGCCACGAGAGGAAACACTGAAGCTTTCTTT. V usage is TRBV10-3 and J usage is TRBJ1-1; D not resolved. V was trimmed by 7 bases and J by 2 bases, leaving 17 bases between them. Germline CDR1 ENHRY, CDR2 SYGVKD. CDR3 length: 15 amino acids.

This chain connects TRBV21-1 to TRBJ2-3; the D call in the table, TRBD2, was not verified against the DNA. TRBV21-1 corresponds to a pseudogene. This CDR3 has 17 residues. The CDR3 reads CASSKRLAGFLIDTQYF. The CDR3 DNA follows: TGTGCCAGCAGCAAAAGACTAGCGGGGTTTCTAATAGATACGCAGTATTTT.

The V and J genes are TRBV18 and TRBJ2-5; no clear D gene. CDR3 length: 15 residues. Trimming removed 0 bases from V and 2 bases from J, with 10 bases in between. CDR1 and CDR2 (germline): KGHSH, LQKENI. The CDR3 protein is CASSPPFGSQETQYF. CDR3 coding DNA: TGTGCCAGCTCACCACCCTTTGGCTCTCAAGAGACCCAGTACTTC.

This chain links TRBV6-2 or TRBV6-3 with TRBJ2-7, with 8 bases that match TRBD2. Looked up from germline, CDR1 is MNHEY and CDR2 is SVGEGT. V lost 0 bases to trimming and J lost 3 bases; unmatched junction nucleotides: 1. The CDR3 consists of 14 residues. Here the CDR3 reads CASSYSGTSYEQYF. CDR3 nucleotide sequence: TGTGCCAGCAGTTACTCCGGGACTAGCTACGAGCAGTACTTC.

The CDR3 DNA sequence: TGTGCCACCAGCAGAGGCAGGCTAGCGGGAGACCAAGAGACCCAGTACTTC. It codes for CATSRGRLAGDQETQYF. This rearrangement joins TRBV15 to TRBJ2-5; TRBD2 aligns across 10 bases. The germline V gene encodes CDR1 LNHNV and CDR2 YYDKDF (reference sequence). The CDR3 spans 17 residues. The V segment lost 1 base and the J segment 0 bases; nucleotides outside the gene matches: 5. Complete variable domain (other parts from reference TRBV15 and TRBJ2-5): DAMVIQNPRYQVTQFGKPVTLSCSQTLNHNVMYWYQQKSSQAPKLLFHYYDKDFNNEADTPDNFQSRRPNTSFCFLDIRSPGLGDTAMYLCATSRGRLAGDQETQYFGPGTRLLVL.